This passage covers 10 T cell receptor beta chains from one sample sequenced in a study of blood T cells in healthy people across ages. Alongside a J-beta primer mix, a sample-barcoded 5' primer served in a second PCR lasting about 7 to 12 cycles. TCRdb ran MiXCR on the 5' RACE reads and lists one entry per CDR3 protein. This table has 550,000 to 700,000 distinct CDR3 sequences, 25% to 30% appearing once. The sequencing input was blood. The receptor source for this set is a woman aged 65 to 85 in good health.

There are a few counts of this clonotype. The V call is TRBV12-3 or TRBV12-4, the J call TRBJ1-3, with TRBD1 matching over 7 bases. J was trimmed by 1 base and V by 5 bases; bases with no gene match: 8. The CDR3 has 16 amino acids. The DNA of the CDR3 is TGTGCCAGCAGTCTACAGGGGAGGCGATCTGGAAACACCATATATTTT. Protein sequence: CASSLQGRRSGNTIYF.

CDR3 sequence (DNA): TGTGCCAGCAGCTTAGGGGTGTCCCGGGACAGGTTTAATGAAAAACTGTTTTTT. It yields the protein CASSLGVSRDRFNEKLFF. The V call is TRBV7-2, the J call TRBJ1-4, with 8 bases that match TRBD1. CDR1 is SGHTA and CDR2 is FQGNSA in the germline V gene. The CDR3 is 18 residues long. J was trimmed by 4 bases and V by 1 base; bases with no gene match: 11.

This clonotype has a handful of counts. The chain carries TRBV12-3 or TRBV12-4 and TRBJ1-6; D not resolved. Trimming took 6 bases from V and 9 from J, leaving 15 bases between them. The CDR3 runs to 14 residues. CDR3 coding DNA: TGTGCCAGCAGGACCCAACAGAGGAGTTCACCCCTCCACTTT. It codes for CASRTQQRSSPLHF.

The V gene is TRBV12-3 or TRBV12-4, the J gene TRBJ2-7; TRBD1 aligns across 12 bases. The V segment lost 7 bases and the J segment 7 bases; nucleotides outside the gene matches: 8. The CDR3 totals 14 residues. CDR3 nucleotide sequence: TGTGCCAGCACCTTGGGGACAGGGGGCCGGGAGCAGTACTTC. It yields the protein CASTLGTGGREQYF.

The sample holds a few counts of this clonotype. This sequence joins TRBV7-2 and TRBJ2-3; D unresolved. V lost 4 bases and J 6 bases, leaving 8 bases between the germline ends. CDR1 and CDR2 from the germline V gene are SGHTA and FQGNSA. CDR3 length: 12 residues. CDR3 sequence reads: CASSSGPDTQYF. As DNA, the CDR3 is TGTGCCAGCAGCTCAGGTCCGGATACGCAGTATTTT.

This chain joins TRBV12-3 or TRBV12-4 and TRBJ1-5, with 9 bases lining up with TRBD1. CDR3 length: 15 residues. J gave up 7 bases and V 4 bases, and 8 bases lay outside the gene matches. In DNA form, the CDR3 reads TGTGCCAGCAGTTCAAACAGGGGGCTGGTGCAGCCCCAGCATTTT. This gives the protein CASSSNRGLVQPQHF.

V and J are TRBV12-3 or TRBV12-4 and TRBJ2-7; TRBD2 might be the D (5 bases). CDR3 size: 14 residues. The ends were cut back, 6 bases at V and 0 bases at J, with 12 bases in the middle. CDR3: CASRIGLSSYEQYF. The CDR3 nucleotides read TGTGCCAGCAGAATCGGACTCAGCTCCTACGAGCAGTACTTC.

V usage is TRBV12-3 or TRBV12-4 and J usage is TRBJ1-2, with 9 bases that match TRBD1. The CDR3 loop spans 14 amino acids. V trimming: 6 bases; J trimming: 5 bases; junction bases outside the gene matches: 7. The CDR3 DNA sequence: TGTGCCAGCAGAACCTCCGGGACAGGGTATGGCTACACCTTC. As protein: CASRTSGTGYGYTF.

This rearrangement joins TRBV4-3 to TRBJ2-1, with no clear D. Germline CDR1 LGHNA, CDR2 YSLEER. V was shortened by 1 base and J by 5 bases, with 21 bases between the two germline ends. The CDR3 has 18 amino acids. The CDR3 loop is CASSQVKSPLNLHNEQFF. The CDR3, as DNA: TGCGCCAGCAGCCAAGTCAAGTCTCCTCTCAATCTACACAATGAGCAGTTCTTC.

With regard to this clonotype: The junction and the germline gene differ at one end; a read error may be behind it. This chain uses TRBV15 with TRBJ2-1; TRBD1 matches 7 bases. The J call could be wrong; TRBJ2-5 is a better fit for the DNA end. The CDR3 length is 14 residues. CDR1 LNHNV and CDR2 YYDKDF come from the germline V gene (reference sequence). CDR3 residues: CATSTDRAGENQYF. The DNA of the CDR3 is TGTGCCACTTCTACAGACAGGGCCGGAGAGAACCAGTACTTC.